The present T cell receptor (beta chain) was sequenced within a study of identical twins. This clonotype occurred many times. MiXCR was run by TCRdb on the 5' RACE reads, yielding one entry per CDR3 protein. The sample lists about 220,000 distinct CDR3 sequences; 7.5% were seen once. A further study also used this sample, focusing on yellow fever vaccine responses in identical twins.

The material sequenced was memory (CD45RO+) T cells sorted from blood. The source of this sequence is a woman between 18 and 29 years old in good health.

In DNA form, the CDR3 reads TGTGCCAGCAGCCAGGACAGGGGGTCCCGGGCGGCTTTCTTT. Translating gives CASSQDRGSRAAFF. This rearrangement joins TRBV3-1 to TRBJ1-1, with TRBD1 identical over 10 bases. J lost 11 bases, V lost 3 bases, and 9 bases had no gene match. The CDR3 runs to 14 residues. Germline V gives CDR1 LGHDT, CDR2 YNNKEL (reference sequence). Looking up the rest from reference TRBV3-1 and TRBJ1-1 gives the full variable domain: DTAVSQTPKYLVTQMGNDKSIKCEQNLGHDTMYWYKQDSKKFLKIMFSYNNKELIINETVPNRFSPKSPDKAHLNLHINSLELGDSAVYFCASSQDRGSRAAFFGQGTRLTVV.